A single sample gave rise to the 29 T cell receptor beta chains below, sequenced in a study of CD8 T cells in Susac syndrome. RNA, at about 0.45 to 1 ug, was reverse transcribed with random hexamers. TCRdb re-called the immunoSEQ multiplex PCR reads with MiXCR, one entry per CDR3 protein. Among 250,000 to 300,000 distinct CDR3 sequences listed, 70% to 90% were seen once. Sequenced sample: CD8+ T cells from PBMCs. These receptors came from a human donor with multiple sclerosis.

The CDR3 nucleotides read TGTGCCACCAGCAGCGCCGGGGGCTACACCTTC. It codes for CATSSAGGYTF. The chain combines TRBV15 with TRBJ1-2, with unresolved D. The CDR3 length is 11 residues. Germline V gives CDR1 LNHNV, CDR2 YYDKDF (reference sequence). V was pared by 3 bases and J by 8 bases, with 7 bases between.

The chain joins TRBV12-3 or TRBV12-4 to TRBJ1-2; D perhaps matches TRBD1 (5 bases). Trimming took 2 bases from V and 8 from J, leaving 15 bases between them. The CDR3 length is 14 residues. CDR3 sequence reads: CASSLQGSFRGYTF. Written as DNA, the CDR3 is TGTGCCAGCAGTTTACAGGGCTCCTTTCGAGGCTACACCTTC.

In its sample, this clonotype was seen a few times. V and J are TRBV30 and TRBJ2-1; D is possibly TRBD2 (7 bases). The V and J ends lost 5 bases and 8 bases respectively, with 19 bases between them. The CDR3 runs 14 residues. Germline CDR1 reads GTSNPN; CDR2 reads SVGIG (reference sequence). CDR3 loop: CAWGLGGTLDEQFF. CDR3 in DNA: TGTGCCTGGGGGCTGGGGGGGACACTCGATGAGCAGTTCTTC.

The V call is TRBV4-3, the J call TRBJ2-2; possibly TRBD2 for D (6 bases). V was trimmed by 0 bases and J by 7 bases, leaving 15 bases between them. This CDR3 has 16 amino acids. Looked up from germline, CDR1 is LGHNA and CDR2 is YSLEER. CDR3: CASSQDVVVGGGELFF. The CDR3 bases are TGCGCCAGCAGCCAAGACGTGGTTGTGGGGGGCGGGGAGCTGTTTTTT.

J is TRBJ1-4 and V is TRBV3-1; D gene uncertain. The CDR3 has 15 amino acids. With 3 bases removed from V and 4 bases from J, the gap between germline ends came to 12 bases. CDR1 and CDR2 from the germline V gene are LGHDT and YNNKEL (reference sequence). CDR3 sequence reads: CASSQMTRINEKLFF. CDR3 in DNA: TGTGCCAGCAGCCAGATGACAAGGATTAATGAAAAACTGTTTTTT.

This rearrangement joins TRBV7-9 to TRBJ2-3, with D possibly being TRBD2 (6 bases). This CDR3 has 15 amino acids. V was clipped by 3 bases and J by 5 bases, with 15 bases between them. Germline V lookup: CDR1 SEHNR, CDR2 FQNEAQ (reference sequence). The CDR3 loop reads CASSLGMGEVDTQYF. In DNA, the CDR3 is TGTGCCAGCAGCTTGGGGATGGGGGAGGTAGATACGCAGTATTTT.

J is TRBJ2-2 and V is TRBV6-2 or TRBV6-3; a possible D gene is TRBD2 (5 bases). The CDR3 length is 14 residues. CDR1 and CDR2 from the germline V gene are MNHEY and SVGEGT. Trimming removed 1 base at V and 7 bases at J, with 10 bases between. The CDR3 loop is CASSYWFAGGELFF. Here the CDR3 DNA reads TGTGCCAGCAGTTACTGGTTTGCGGGCGGGGAGCTGTTTTTT.

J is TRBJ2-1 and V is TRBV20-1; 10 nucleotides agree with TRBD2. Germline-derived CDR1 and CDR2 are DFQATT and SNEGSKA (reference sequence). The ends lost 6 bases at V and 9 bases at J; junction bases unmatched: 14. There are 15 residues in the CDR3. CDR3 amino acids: CSALPTTSGSGEQFF. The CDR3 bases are TGCAGTGCCCTCCCCACGACTAGCGGGTCGGGTGAGCAGTTCTTC.

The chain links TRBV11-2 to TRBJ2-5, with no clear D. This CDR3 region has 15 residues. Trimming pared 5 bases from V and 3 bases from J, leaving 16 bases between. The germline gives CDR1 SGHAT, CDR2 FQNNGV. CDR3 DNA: TGTGCCAGCAGCCAAAGATGGCAGGTTAAAGAGACCCAGTACTTC. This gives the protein CASSQRWQVKETQYF.

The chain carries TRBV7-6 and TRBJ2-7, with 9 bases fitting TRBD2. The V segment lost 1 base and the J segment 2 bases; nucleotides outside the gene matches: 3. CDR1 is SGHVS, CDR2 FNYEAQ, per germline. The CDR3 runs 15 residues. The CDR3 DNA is TGTGCCAGCAGCTTAGGCGGGGGGGGTACCTACGAGCAGTACTTC. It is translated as CASSLGGGGTYEQYF.

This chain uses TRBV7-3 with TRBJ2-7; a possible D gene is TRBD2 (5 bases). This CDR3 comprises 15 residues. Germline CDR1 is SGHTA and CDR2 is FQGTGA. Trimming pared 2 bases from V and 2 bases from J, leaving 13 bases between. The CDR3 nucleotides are TGTGCCAGCAGCTTAGGAGGTGGCTTCACCTACGAGCAGTACTTC. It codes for CASSLGGGFTYEQYF.

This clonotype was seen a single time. The CDR3 DNA is TGTGCCAGCAGCCAGAGAGGAGCGGGCTTTTTCACAGATACGCAGTATTTT. As protein: CASSQRGAGFFTDTQYF. The chain couples TRBV5-4 to TRBJ2-3; possible D gene TRBD2, 6 bases. The CDR3 has 17 amino acids. Germline loops: CDR1 SGHNT, CDR2 YYREEE (reference sequence). Trimming shortened V by 4 bases and J by 2 bases, and 20 bases separated the two germline ends.

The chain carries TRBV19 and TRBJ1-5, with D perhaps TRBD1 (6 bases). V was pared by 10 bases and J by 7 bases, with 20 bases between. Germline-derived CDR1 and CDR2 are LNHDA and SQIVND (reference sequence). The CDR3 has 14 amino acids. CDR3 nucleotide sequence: TGTGCCACCCTAGGATTACAGGGAGGCCAGCCCCAGCATTTT. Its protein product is CATLGLQGGQPQHF.

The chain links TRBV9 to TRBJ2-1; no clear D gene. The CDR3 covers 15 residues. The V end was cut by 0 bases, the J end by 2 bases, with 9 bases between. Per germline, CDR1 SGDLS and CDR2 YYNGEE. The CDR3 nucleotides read TGTGCCAGCAGCGTAGAAGCCGACCCCTACAATGAGCAGTTCTTC. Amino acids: CASSVEADPYNEQFF.

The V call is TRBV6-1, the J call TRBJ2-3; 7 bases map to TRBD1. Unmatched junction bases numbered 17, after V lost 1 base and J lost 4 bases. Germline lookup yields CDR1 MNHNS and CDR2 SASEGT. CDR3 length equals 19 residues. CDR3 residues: CASSEDPPTLTGNADTQYF. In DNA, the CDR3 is TGTGCCAGCAGTGAAGACCCCCCGACGTTGACAGGGAACGCAGATACGCAGTATTTT.

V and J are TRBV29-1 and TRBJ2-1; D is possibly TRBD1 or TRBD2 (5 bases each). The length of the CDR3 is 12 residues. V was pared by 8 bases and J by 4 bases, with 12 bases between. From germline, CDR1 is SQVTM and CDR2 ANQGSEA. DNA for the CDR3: TGCAGCCTCTGGGGCGGGTACAATGAGCAGTTCTTC. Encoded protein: CSLWGGYNEQFF.

For the CDR3, the DNA is TGTGCCTGGAGTACAGGACAGGGTAACATTCAGTACTTC. This encodes CAWSTGQGNIQYF. This chain uses TRBV30 with TRBJ2-4, with TRBD1 matching 8 bases. Germline V CDR1 and CDR2: GTSNPN, SVGIG (reference sequence). The CDR3 length is 13 residues. After removal of 2 bases from V and 7 bases from J, the junction contained 4 bases not matched to a gene.

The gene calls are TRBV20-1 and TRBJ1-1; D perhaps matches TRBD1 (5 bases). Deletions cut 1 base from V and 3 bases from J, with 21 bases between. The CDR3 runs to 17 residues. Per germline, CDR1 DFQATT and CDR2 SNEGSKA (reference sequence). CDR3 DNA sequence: TGCAGTGCTAGAGGGGAGACAGTCGTAACGTCGGACACTGAAGCTTTCTTT. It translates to CSARGETVVTSDTEAFF.

In nucleotides, the CDR3 is TGTGCCAGCATCTCACTAGACTACGAGCAGTACTTC. This codes for CASISLDYEQYF. The V call is TRBV6-2 or TRBV6-3, the J call TRBJ2-7; a weak D match, TRBD2 (5 bases). The V end was cut by 7 bases, the J end by 3 bases, with 10 bases between. From germline, CDR1 is MNHEY and CDR2 SVGEGT. The CDR3 extends over 12 amino acids.

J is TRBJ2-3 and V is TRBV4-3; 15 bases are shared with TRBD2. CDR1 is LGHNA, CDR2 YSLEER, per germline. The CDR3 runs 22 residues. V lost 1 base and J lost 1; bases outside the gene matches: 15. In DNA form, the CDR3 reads TGCGCCAGCAGCCAAGTGGGACCGGGACTAGCGGGAGGAAGGCAGGGCACAGATACGCAGTATTTT. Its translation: CASSQVGPGLAGGRQGTDTQYF.

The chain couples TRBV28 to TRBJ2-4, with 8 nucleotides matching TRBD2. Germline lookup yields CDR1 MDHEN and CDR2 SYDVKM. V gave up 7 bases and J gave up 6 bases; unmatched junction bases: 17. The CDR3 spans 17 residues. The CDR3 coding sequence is TGTGCCAGCACCCCAGAACTAGCGGAGAGGGGGGTAAACATTCAGTACTTC. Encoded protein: CASTPELAERGVNIQYF.

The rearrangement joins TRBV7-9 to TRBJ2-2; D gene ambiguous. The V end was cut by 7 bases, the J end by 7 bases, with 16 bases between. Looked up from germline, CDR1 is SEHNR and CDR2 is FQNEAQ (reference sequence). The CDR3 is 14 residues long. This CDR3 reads CASTPRPLGGELFF. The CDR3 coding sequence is TGTGCCAGCACCCCCAGGCCCCTAGGCGGGGAGCTGTTTTTT.

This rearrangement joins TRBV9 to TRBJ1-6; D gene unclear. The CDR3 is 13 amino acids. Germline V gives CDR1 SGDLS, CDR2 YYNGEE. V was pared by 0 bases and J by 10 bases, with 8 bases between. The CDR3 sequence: CASSVEGRSPLHF. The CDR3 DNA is TGTGCCAGCAGCGTAGAGGGCCGATCACCCCTCCACTTT.

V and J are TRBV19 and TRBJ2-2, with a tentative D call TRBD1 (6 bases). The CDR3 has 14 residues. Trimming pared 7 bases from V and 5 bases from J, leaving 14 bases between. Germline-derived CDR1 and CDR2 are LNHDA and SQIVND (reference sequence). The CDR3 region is CASIRTEETGELFF. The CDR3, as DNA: TGTGCCAGTATAAGGACAGAGGAAACCGGGGAGCTGTTTTTT. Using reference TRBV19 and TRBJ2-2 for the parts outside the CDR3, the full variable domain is DGGITQSPKYLFRKEGQNVTLSCEQNLNHDAMYWYRQDPGQGLRLIYYSQIVNDFQKGDIAEGYSVSREKKESFPLTVTSAQKNPTAFYLCASIRTEETGELFFGEGSRLTVL.

This chain's CDR3 is CASRPPGSHGYTF. Here the CDR3 DNA reads TGTGCCAGCAGGCCCCCCGGGTCCCATGGCTACACCTTC. The chain has TRBV28 and TRBJ1-2, with D unclear. The CDR3 loop spans 13 amino acids. Trimming removed 6 bases at V and 6 bases at J, with 14 bases between. CDR1 is MDHEN and CDR2 is SYDVKM in the germline V gene.

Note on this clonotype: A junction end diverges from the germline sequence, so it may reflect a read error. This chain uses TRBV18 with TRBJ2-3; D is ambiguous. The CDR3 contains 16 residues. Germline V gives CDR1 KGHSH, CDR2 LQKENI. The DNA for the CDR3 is TGTGCCAGCTCCCGCGTGACGTTGGAGATCTCAGATACGCGGTATTTT. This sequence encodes CASSRVTLEISDTRYF.

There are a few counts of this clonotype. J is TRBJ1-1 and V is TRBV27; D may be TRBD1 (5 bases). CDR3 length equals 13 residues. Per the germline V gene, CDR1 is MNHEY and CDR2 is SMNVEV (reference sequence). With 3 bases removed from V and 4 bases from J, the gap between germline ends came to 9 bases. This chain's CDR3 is CASSFAGGTEAFF. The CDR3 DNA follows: TGTGCCAGCAGTTTTGCGGGGGGCACTGAAGCTTTCTTT.

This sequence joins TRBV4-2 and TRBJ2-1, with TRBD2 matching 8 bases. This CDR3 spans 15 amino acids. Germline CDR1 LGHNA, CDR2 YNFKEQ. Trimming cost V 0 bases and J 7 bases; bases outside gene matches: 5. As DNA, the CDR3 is TGTGCCAGCAGCCAAGATGGCGGGGGGTCAAATGAGCAGTTCTTC. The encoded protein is CASSQDGGGSNEQFF.

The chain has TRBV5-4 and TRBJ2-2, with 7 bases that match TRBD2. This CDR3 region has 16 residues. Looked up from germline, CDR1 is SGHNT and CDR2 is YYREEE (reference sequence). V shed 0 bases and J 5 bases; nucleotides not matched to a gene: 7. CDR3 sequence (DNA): TGTGCCAGCAGCTTGGCCGCGGGAGCTGGTACCGGGGAGCTGTTTTTT. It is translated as CASSLAAGAGTGELFF.